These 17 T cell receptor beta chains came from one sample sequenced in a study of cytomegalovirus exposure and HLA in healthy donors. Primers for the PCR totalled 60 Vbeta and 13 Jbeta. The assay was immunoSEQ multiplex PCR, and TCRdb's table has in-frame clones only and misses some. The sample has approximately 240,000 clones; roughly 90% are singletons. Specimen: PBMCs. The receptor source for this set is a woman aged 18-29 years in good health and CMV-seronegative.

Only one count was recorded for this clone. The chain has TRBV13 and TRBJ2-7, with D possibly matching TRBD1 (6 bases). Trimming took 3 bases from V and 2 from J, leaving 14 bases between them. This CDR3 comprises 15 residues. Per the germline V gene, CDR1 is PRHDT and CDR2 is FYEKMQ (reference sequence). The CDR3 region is CASSFTPGDPYEQYF. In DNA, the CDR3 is TGTGCCAGCAGCTTTACGCCAGGGGACCCCTACGAGCAGTACTTC.

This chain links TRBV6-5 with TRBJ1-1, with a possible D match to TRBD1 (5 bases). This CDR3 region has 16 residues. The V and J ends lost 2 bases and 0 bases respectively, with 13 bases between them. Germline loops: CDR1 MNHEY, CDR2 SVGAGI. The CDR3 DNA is TGTGCCAGCAGTTACGGAGTTGCAGGGCTGAACACTGAAGCTTTCTTT. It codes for CASSYGVAGLNTEAFF.

CDR3 protein: CASSSKPQGTKLFF. Written as DNA, the CDR3 is TGTGCCAGCAGTTCAAAACCCCAGGGCACAAAACTGTTTTTT. This sequence joins TRBV27 and TRBJ1-4, with a weak D call TRBD1 (5 bases). The V gene lost 4 bases and the J gene lost 10 bases, with 16 bases spanning the gap. The CDR3 is 14 residues long. In germline, CDR1 is MNHEY, CDR2 SMNVEV (reference sequence).

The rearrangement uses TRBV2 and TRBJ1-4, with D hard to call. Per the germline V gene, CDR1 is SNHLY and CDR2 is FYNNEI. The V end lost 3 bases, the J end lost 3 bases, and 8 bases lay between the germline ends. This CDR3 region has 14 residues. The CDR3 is CASSERVPNEKLFF. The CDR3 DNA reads TGTGCCAGCAGTGAGAGGGTTCCTAATGAAAAACTGTTTTTT.

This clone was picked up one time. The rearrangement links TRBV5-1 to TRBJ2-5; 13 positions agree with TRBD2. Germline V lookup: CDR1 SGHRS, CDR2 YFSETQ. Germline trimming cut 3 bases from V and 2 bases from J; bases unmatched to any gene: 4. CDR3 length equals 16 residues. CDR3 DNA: TGCGCCAGCAGCTCCGGGACTAGCGGGGTTCAAGAGACCCAGTACTTC. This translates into CASSSGTSGVQETQYF.

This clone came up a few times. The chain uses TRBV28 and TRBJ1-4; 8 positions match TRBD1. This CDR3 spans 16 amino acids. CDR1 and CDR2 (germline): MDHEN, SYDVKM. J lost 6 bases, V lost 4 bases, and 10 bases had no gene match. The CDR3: CASSSQSGQEYEKLFF. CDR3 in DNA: TGTGCCAGCAGTTCCCAATCGGGACAGGAATATGAAAAACTGTTTTTT.

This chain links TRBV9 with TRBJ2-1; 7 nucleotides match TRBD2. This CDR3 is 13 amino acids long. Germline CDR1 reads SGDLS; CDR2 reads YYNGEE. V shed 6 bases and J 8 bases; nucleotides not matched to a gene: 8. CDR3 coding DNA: TGTGCCAGCAACATTGCTAGCGGTGATGAGCAGTTCTTC. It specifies CASNIASGDEQFF.

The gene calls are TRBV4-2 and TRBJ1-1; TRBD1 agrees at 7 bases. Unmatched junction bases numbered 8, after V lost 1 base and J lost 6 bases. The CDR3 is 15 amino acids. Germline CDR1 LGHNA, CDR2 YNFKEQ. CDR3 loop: CASSQADRDNAEAFF. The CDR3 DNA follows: TGTGCCAGCAGCCAAGCTGACAGGGATAACGCTGAAGCTTTCTTT.

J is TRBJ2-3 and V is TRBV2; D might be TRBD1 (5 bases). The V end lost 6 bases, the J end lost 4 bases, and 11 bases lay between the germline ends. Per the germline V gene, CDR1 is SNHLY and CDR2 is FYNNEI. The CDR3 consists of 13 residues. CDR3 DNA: TGTGCCAGCAGCGGTAGGGGCCCAGATACGCAGTATTTT. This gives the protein CASSGRGPDTQYF.

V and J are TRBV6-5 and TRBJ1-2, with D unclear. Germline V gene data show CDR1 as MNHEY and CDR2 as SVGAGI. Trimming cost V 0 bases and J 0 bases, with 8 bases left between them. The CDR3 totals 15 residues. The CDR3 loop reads CASSYSYLANYGYTF. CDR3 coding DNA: TGTGCCAGCAGTTACTCGTACCTAGCTAACTATGGCTACACCTTC.

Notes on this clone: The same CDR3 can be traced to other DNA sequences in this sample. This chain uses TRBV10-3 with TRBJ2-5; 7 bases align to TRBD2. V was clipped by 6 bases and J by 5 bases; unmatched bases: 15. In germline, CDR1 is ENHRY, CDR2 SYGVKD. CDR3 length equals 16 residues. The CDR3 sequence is CAISESPNRAGETQYF. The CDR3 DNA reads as TGTGCCATCAGCGAAAGTCCTAATAGAGCGGGGGAGACCCAGTACTTC.

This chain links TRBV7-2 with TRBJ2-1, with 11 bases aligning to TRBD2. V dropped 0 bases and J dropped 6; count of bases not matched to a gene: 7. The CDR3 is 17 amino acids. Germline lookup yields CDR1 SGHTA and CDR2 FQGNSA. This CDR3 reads CASSLAGGLAGSNEQFF. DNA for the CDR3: TGTGCCAGCAGCTTAGCGGGAGGACTAGCGGGTTCCAATGAGCAGTTCTTC.

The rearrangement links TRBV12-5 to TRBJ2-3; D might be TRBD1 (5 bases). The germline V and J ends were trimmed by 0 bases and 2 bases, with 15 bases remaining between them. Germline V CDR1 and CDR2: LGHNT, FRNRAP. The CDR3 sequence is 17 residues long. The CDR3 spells CASGLVFGRVPTDTQYF. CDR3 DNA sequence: TGTGCTAGTGGTTTGGTATTTGGCAGGGTCCCCACAGATACGCAGTATTTT.

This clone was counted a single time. The CDR3 is CASSPTSGTSGSGTDTQYF. CDR3 sequence (DNA): TGTGCCAGCAGCCCGACGTCCGGGACTAGCGGGAGTGGGACAGATACGCAGTATTTT. The chain carries TRBV7-3 and TRBJ2-3; 14 bases are a match to TRBD2. From germline, CDR1 is SGHTA and CDR2 FQGTGA. The junction had 13 bases not matched to a gene; V was cut back by 5 bases and J by 3 bases. This CDR3 region has 19 residues.

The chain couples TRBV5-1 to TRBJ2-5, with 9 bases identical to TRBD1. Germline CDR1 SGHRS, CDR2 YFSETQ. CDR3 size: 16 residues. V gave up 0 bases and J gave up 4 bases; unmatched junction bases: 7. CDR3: CASSLAHRGRGETQYF. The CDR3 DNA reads TGCGCCAGCAGCTTGGCTCACAGGGGGCGAGGAGAGACCCAGTACTTC.

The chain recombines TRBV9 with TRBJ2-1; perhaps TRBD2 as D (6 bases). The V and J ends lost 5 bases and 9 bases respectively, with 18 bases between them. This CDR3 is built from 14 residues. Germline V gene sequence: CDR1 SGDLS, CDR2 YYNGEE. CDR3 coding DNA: TGTGCCAGCAGGGCAACAGGAGGGCCAAGTGAGCAGTTCTTC. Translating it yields CASRATGGPSEQFF.

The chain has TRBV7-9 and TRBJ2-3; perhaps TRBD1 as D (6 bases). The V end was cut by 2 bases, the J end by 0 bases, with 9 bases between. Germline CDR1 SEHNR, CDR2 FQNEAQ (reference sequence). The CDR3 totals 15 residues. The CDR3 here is CASSLTGHSTDTQYF. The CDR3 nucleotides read TGTGCCAGCAGCTTAACGGGACACAGCACAGATACGCAGTATTTT.